This TCR beta chain was sequenced in a study of blood T cell repertoires in COVID-19. About the research overall: Nucleic acid was either cDNA or gDNA, and it came from T cells, B-cell-depleted T cells, or PBMCs.

In the source study's methods: Reference gene primer amplification gave nucleated cell count estimates. Using immunoSEQ multiplex PCR, the repertoire was profiled, and TCRdb retains in-frame clones only, with some absent. V and J calls and clone size are those listed in that table; D and trimming were worked out from the DNA. The sample yields fewer than 200,000 clones, 80% to 90% seen once. This clone has a handful of counts. Germline trimming cut 0 bases from V and 7 bases from J; bases unmatched to any gene: 12. The CDR3 has 18 residues. CDR1 and CDR2 from the germline V gene are LGHDT and YNNKEL (reference sequence).

Sample: peripheral blood. The chain has TRBV3-1 (or the pseudogene TRBV3-2) and TRBJ2-4; 10 nucleotides line up with TRBD2. This sequence was found in a young man who had recovered from COVID-19. The CDR3 DNA sequence: TGTGCCAGCAGCCAAGAGATCGCTAGCGGGAGCCGGGGGAACATTCAGTACTTC. It is translated as CASSQEIASGSRGNIQYF.